The T cell receptor beta chain described here comes from a study of T-cell memory formation after mild COVID-19. About the research overall: For the most part, TCR clusters were specific to one donor.

TCR alpha and TCR beta cDNA libraries with sample barcodes and UMIs came from 5'RACE using constant-segment primers. In TCRdb, the 5' RACE reads were re-called with MiXCR into one record per CDR3 protein. This table has roughly 620,000 distinct CDR3 sequences, about a sixth appearing once. Per germline, CDR1 MNHNY and CDR2 SVGAGI (reference sequence). This CDR3 contains 13 residues. Deletions cut 2 bases from V and 1 base from J, with 6 bases between. Sequencing was carried out using PBMCs or a T cell subset sorted from them (not recorded which). The rearrangement joins TRBV6-6 to TRBJ2-7, with no clear D. The source of this sequence is an adult woman who had mild COVID-19 (a few samples of this study predate the infection). Cell type and time point are not known. The CDR3: CASSYPPSYEQYF. The CDR3 DNA follows: TGTGCCAGCAGTTACCCACCTTCCTACGAGCAGTACTTC.